These T cell receptor beta chains were read from a single sample in a study of somatic mutations in cytotoxic T cells in rheumatoid arthritis. Profiled with immunoSEQ multiplex PCR; TCRdb holds only in-frame clones, not every one. The sample has 9,000 to 13,000 clones, roughly 74% seen once. Specimen: CD8+ T cells sorted from blood. Source of these receptors: an adult with rheumatoid arthritis. Each CDR3 is given with its conserved first and last residue. The D gene is left open where the match is weak. Clone size, where shown, is once, few, many, or a class for clones that have expanded.

clone size,V gene,J gene,D gene,CDR3 protein,CDR3 DNA
.,TRBV2,TRBJ2-3,.,CARDRDTYTQYF,TGTGCCAGAGACCGGGACACCTATACGCAGTATTTT
.,TRBV5-1,TRBJ1-1,TRBD1,CASSLPGTGTFF,TGCGCCAGCAGCCTTCCCGGGACAGGGACTTTCTTT
.,TRBV29-1,TRBJ1-2,.,CSVPGPGKGSNGYTF,TGCAGCGTCCCCGGACCCGGTAAGGGGAGCAATGGCTACACCTTC
.,TRBV2,TRBJ2-7,.,CASSDRTYEQYF,TGTGCCAGCAGTGACAGAACCTACGAGCAGTACTTC
.,TRBV4-1,TRBJ1-2,TRBD1,CASSLVPGTGGPDPYGYTF,TGCGCCAGCAGCCTAGTACCCGGGACAGGGGGCCCGGATCCGTATGGCTACACCTTC
.,TRBV4-1,TRBJ2-7,TRBD1,CASSHSPGTGAYEQYF,TGCGCCAGCAGCCACTCGCCCGGGACAGGAGCCTACGAGCAGTACTTC
.,TRBV27,TRBJ2-7,TRBD2,CASSFAGGSYEQYF,TGTGCCAGCAGTTTTGCGGGGGGTTCCTACGAGCAGTACTTC
.,TRBV12-2,TRBJ2-3,.,CASRLVTGSSGETDTQYF,TGTGCAAGTCGCTTAGTCACTGGTTCTAGCGGGGAAACAGATACGCAGTATTTT
once,TRBV19,TRBJ1-1,.,CASSFRKGLMNTEAFF,TGTGCCAGTAGTTTTCGTAAGGGGTTAATGAACACTGAAGCTTTCTTT
.,TRBV6-1,TRBJ2-1,TRBD2,CASSVLAGGNNEQFF,TGTGCCAGCAGTGTTCTAGCGGGGGGAAACAATGAGCAGTTCTTC
medium-sized,TRBV7-9,TRBJ2-5,.,CASSLGKETQYF,TGTGCCAGCAGCTTAGGTAAAGAGACCCAGTACTTC
.,TRBV4-2,TRBJ2-6,.,CASSQGLSTVGANVLTF,TGTGCCAGCAGCCAAGGCCTTAGTACTGTAGGGGCCAACGTCCTGACTTTC
.,TRBV7-6,TRBJ1-1,.,CASSLGGAGGAFF,TGTGCCAGCAGCTTAGGCGGCGCCGGGGGAGCTTTCTTT
.,TRBV27,TRBJ1-1,.,CASSSRQQLNTEAFF,TGTGCCAGCAGTTCCCGACAGCAATTGAACACTGAAGCTTTCTTT
.,TRBV18,TRBJ2-1,.,CASSPTGVGYYNEQFF,TGTGCCAGCTCACCAACAGGAGTGGGGTACTACAATGAGCAGTTCTTC
.,TRBV7-2,TRBJ2-1,.,CASSSALTNEQFF,TGTGCCAGCAGCTCCGCCCTTACCAATGAGCAGTTCTTC